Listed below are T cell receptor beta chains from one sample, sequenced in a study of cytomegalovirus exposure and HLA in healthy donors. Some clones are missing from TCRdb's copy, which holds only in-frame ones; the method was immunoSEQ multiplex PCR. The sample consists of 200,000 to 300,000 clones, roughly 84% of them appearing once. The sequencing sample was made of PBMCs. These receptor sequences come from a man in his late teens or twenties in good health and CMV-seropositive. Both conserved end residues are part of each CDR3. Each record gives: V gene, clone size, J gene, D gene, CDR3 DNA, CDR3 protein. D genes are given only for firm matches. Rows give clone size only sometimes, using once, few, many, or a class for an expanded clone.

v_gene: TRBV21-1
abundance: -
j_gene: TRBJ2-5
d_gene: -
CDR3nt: TGTGCCAGCAGCAAAGTTGGCAGGGGGCGTCGGGAGACCCAGTACTTC
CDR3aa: CASSKVGRGRRETQYF

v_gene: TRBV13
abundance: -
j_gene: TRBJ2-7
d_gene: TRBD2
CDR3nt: TGTGCCAGCAGGGCGGGAGGGGGCTCCTACGAGCAGTACTTC
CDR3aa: CASRAGGGSYEQYF

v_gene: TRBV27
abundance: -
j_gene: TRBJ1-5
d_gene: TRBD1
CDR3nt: TGTGCCAGCAGTCCGGGACAGGGGGTGATCCAGCCCCAGCATTTT
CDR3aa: CASSPGQGVIQPQHF

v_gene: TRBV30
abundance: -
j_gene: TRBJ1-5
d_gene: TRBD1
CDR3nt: TGTGCCTGGAGTGAGACAGGGGGGCGGGAGCCCCAGCATTTT
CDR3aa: CAWSETGGREPQHF

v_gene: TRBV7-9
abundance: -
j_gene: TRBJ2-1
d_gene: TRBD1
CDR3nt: TGTGCCAGCAGCTTAGGGGTCGGGACAGGGGACAATGAGCAGTTCTTC
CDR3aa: CASSLGVGTGDNEQFF

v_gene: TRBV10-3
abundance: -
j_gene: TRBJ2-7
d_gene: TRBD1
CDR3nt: TGTGCCATCAGGGGCCAGGACAGGGGGCACGAGCAGTACTTC
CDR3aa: CAIRGQDRGHEQYF

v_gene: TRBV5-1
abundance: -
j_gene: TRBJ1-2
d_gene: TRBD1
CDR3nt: TGCGCCAGCAGCGAGGACCGGGACAGTTTCCAGGGCTACACCTTC
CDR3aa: CASSEDRDSFQGYTF

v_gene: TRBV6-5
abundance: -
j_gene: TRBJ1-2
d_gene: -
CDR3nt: TGTGCCAGCAGTTCATGGGAGGGGTCCAACTATGGCTACACCTTC
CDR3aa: CASSSWEGSNYGYTF

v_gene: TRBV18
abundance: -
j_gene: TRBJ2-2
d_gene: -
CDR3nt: TGTGCCAGCTCACCAGCAACAGGCCTTGGTTCCGGGGAGCTGTTTTTT
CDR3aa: CASSPATGLGSGELFF

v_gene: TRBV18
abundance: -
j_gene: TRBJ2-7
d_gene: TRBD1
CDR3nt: TGTGCCAGCTCACCTCGGCAGGGGGCTTACGAGCAGTACTTC
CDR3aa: CASSPRQGAYEQYF

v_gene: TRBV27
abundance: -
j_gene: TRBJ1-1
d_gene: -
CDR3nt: TGTGCCAGCAGAGGGACCACGAACACTGAAGCTTTCTTT
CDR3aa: CASRGTTNTEAFF

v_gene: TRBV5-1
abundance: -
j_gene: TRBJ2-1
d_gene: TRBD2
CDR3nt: TGCGCCAGCAGCTTAGGCAGGGGGATCGGTCTAGCGGGAGCGGGTGAGCAGTTCTTC
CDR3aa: CASSLGRGIGLAGAGEQFF

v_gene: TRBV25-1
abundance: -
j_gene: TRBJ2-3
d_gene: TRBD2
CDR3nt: TGTGCCAGCAGTGAAGGACTAGCGGGAGCAGGAGATACGCAGTATTTT
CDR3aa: CASSEGLAGAGDTQYF

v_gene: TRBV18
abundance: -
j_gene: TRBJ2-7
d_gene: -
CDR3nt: TGTGCCAGCTCACCAGGGTCAGGTTACGAGCAGTACTTC
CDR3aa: CASSPGSGYEQYF

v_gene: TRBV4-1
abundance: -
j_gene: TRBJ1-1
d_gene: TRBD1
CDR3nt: TGCGCCAGCAGCCAATCGACAGGGGGTGGTTGGACTGAAGCTTTCTTT
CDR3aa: CASSQSTGGGWTEAFF

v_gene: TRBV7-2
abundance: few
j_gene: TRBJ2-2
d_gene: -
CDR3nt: TGTGCCAGCAGCTCTGCATATTCCGGGGAGCTGTTTTTT
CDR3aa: CASSSAYSGELFF

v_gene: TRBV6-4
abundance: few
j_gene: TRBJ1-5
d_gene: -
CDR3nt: TGTGCCAGCAGTGACTCGCCGAATCAGCCCCAGCATTTT
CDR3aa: CASSDSPNQPQHF

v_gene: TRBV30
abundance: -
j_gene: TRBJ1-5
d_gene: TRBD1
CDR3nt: TGTGCCTGGAGTGTCGACAGGGCGGGTTATAGCAATCAGCCCCAGCATTTT
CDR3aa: CAWSVDRAGYSNQPQHF

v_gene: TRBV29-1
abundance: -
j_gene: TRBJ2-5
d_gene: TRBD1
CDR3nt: TGCAGCGTTGCAGGGGGCGGGGAGACCCAGTACTTC
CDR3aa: CSVAGGGETQYF

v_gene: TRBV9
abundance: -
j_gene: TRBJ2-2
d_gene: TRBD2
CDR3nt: TGTGCCAGCAGCTGGACTAGCGGGAACACCGGGGAGCTGTTTTTT
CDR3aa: CASSWTSGNTGELFF

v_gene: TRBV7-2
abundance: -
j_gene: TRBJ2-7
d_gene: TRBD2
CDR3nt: TGTGCCAGCACCATCCTGGCCGGACTAGCGGGACGGGAGCAGTACTTC
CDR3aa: CASTILAGLAGREQYF

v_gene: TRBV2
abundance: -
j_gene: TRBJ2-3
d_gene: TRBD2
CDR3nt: TGTGCCAGCATAGTAGTTAGCGGGACCAGACCGTATTTT
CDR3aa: CASIVVSGTRPYF

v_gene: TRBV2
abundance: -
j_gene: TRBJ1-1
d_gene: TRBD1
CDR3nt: TGTGCCAGCAGTGCAAGACAGGGGGAAACTGAAGCTTTCTTT
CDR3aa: CASSARQGETEAFF

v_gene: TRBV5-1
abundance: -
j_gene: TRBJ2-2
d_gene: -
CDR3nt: TGCGCCAGCAGCTTGTCAGGGGACACCGGGGAGCTGTTTTTT
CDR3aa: CASSLSGDTGELFF

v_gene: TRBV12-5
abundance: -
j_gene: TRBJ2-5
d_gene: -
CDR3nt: TGTGCTAGTGGTTTATTCACAGGTCTCCAGGAGACCCAGTACTTC
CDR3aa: CASGLFTGLQETQYF

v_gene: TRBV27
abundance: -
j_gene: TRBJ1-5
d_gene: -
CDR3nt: TGTGCCAGCAGTTTTGTGGGTCAGCCCCAGCATTTT
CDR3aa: CASSFVGQPQHF

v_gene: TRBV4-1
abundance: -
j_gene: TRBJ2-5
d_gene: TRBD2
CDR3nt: TGCGCCAGCAGCCTCTCGGGACTAGCGGGAGAGGAGACCCAGTACTTC
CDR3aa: CASSLSGLAGEETQYF

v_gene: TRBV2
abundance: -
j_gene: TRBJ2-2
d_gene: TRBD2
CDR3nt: TGTGCCAGCAGTGAAAAAGCGGGAAGCACCGGGGAGCTGTTTTTT
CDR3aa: CASSEKAGSTGELFF

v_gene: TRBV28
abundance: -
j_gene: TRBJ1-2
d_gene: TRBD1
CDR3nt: TGTGCCAGCAGTTTAGGACAGGGGGTCAACTATGGCTACACCTTC
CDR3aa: CASSLGQGVNYGYTF

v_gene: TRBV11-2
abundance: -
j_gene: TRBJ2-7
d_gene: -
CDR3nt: TGTGCCAGCAGCTTAGTAGGGACGGTCTACGAGCAGTACTTC
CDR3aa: CASSLVGTVYEQYF

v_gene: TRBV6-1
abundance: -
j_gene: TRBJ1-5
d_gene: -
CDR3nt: TGTGCCAGCAGTGACGGACAGACCAGCAATCAGCCCCAGCATTTT
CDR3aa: CASSDGQTSNQPQHF

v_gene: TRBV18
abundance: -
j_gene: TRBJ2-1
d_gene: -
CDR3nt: TGTGCCAGCTCACCGGAGGGGTACAATGAGCAGTTCTTC
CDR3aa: CASSPEGYNEQFF

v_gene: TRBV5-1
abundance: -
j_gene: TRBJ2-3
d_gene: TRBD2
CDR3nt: TGCGCCAGCAGCTTGGCCCCCCTAGCGGCGGGCACAGATACGCAGTATTTT
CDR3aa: CASSLAPLAAGTDTQYF

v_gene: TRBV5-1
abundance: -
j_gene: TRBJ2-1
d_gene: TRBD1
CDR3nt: TGCGCCAGCAGACCTACAGGGGAAAGCTCCTACAATGAGCAGTTCTTC
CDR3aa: CASRPTGESSYNEQFF

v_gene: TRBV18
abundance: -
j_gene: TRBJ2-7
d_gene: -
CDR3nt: TGTGCCAGCTCTCTTGGACGTGGGGCCGAGCAGTACTTC
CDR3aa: CASSLGRGAEQYF

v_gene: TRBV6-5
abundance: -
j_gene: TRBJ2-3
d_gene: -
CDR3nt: TGTGCCAGCAGTCTCGGGACCCTAAGCACAGATACGCAGTATTTT
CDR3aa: CASSLGTLSTDTQYF

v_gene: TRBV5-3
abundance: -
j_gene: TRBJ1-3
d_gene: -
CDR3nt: TGTGCCAGAAGCTTGAATATGAAGGGGTTCCCGCTATCTGGAAACACCATATATTTT
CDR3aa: CARSLNMKGFPLSGNTIYF

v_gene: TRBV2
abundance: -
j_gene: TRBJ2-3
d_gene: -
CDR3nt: TGTGCCAGCAGGGAGGACTCCTCCACAGATACGCAGTATTTT
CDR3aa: CASREDSSTDTQYF

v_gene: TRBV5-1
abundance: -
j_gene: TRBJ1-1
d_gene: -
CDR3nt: TGCGCCAGCAGCTTGTACTTGAACACTGAAGCTTTCTTT
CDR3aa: CASSLYLNTEAFF

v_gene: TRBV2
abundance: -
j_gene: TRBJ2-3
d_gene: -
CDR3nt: TGTGCCAGCAGTGGAGAGAGCACAGATACGCAGTATTTT
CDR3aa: CASSGESTDTQYF

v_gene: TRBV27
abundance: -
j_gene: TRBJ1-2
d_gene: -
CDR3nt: TGTGCCAGCAGTTTACAACAGGGAGATCACTATGGCTACACCTTC
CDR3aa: CASSLQQGDHYGYTF

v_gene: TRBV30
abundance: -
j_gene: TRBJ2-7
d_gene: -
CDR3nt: TGTGCCTGGAGCCCACAGGGCTACGAGCAGTACTTC
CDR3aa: CAWSPQGYEQYF

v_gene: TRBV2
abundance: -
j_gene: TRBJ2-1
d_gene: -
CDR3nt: TGTGCCAGCAGTGGGCAGCTGACCAACTACAATGAGCAGTTCTTC
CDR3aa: CASSGQLTNYNEQFF

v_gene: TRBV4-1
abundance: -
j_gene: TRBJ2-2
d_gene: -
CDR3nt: TGCGCCAGCAGCCATCGTGGGAGCTCGGTCACCGGGGAGCTGTTTTTT
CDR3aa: CASSHRGSSVTGELFF

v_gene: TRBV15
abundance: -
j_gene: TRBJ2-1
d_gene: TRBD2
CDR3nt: TGTGCCACCAGCAGAATAGCGGGCTCCTCCTACAATGAGCAGTTCTTC
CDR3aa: CATSRIAGSSYNEQFF

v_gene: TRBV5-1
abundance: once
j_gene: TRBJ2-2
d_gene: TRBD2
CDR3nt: TGCGCCAGCAGCCCCGCTTTTGGCGGGGGGCACACCGGGGAGCTGTTTTTT
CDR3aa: CASSPAFGGGHTGELFF

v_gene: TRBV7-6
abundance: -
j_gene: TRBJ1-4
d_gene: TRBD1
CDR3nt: TGTGCCAGCAGCATCCTGGGGGGGACAGCTAATGAAAAACTGTTTTTT
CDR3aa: CASSILGGTANEKLFF

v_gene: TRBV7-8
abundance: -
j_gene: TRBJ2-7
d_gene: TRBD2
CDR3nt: TGTGCCAGCAGCTTGACTAGCGGGGGATACTCCTACGAGCAGTACTTC
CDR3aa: CASSLTSGGYSYEQYF

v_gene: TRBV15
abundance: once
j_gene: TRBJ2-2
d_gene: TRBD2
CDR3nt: TGTGCCACCAGCACTTGGTCTAGCGGGCGCGGGGAGCTGTTTTTT
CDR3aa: CATSTWSSGRGELFF

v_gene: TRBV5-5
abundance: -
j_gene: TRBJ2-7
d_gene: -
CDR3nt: TGTGCCAGCAGCCAAGCCGACGAGCAGTACTTC
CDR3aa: CASSQADEQYF

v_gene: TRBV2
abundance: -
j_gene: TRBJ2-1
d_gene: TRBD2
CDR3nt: TGTGCCAGCAGGGGGGGACTAGCTAAGGACAATGAGCAGTTCTTC
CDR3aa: CASRGGLAKDNEQFF

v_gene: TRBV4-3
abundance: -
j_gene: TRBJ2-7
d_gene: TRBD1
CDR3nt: TGCGCCAGCAGCCAAGTCAGGGGGCTTCCCTCCTACGAGCAGTACTTC
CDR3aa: CASSQVRGLPSYEQYF

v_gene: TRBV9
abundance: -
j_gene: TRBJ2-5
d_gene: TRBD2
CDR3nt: TGTGCCAGCAGCGTGGGGACTAGCGGGGCCCAAGAGACCCAGTACTTC
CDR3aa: CASSVGTSGAQETQYF

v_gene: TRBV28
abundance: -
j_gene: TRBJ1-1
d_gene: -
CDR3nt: TGTGCCAGCACCGCCCTGACGTGGGACACTGAAGCTTTCTTT
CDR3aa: CASTALTWDTEAFF

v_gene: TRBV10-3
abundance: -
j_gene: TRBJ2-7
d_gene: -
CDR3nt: TGTGCCATCAGGCCCGGACAGGGCGTCGGGCTAGCGGCCTCCTACGAGCAGTACTTC
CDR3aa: CAIRPGQGVGLAASYEQYF

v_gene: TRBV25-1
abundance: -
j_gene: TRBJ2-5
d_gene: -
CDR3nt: TGTGCCAGCAGTGAATCGGGTGGGGTTCTCCAAGAGACCCAGTACTTC
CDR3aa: CASSESGGVLQETQYF

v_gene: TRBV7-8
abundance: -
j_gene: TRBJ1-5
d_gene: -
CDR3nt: TGTGCCAGCAGCCAGGGGCCAGGGATCGACAATCAGCCCCAGCATTTT
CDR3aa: CASSQGPGIDNQPQHF

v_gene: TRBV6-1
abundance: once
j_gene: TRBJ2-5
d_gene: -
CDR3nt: TGTGCCAGCAGCCCCACCCGACAAGAGACCCAGTACTTC
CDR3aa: CASSPTRQETQYF

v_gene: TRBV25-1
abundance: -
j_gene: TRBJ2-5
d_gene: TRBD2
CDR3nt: TGTGCCAGCAGTGAATTGGGGACTAGCGGTAGTGAGACCCAGTACTTC
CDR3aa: CASSELGTSGSETQYF

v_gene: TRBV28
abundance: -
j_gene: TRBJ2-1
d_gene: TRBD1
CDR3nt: TGTGCCAGCAGCCTTGGGACAGGGAATATCTATGAGCAGTTCTTC
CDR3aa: CASSLGTGNIYEQFF